A selection of T cell receptor beta chains follows, all from one sample in a study of T cells after yellow fever vaccination. In TCRdb, the 5' RACE reads were re-called with MiXCR into one record per CDR3 protein. The table shows some 250,000 distinct CDR3 sequences, with more than 3.5% occurring only once. The sample was PBMCs, taken 15 days after the yellow fever booster vaccination. The receptors were sampled from a young man who received the YFV17D yellow fever vaccine. The conserved cysteine and the conserved F or W are not part of the CDR3 here.

TRBV5-1	ASSLDSSNNEQF
TRBV7-9	ASRGIGTGDEKLF
TRBV24-1	ATSDPGEVGTDTQY
TRBV7-2	ASSRPTGRPEAF
TRBV19	ASSIAANTEAF
TRBV27	ASQIRGRRGDTQY
TRBV7-2	ASSPRHQETQY
TRBV7-2	ASSFLYEQY
TRBV10-3	AISEGQTNTEAF
TRBV6-1	ASRGNREYRDTQY
TRBV12-3/TRBV12-4	ASSGTGTREQF
TRBV15	ATEGSGVSYNEQF
TRBV12-3/TRBV12-4	ASTPWGAGDTQY
TRBV7-9	ASSASGQPLYEQY
TRBV5-1	ASSPDRGLVSPLH
TRBV3-1	ASGQNIDSGELF
TRBV19	ASSSDSYYTEAF
TRBV19	ASSIDRGVWQPQH
TRBV6-2/TRBV6-3	ASSYRPFVGGEQY
TRBV24-1	ATSDCSGYGERGGADTQY
TRBV20-1	SATGGQSYGYT
TRBV19	ASSTQTVSNQPQH
TRBV12-3/TRBV12-4	ASSLGKGPYEQY
TRBV5-1	ASSPDRGKDTQY
TRBV9	ASSLGEGASYNEQF
TRBV11-2	ASSLVSGHRQTQY
TRBV6-5	ASSAGMTQY
TRBV6-2/TRBV6-3	ASSTLIQPQH
TRBV6-1	ASNRGTGELF
TRBV7-2	ASSLVGGIIGELF
TRBV2	ASGGPPLYQETQY
TRBV29-1	SVGQGEETQY
TRBV4-3	ASSHDPSQGGKSTDTQY
TRBV7-9	ASSPIGGRSYGYT
TRBV4-3	ASSQEIRYQETQY
TRBV5-6	ASSLTGGLDEQF
TRBV21-1	ASSKGSAGKGSSYNSPLH
TRBV7-9	ASSLPGGLPGELF
TRBV7-3	ASSLSSTGGPPANEKLF
TRBV4-3	ASSQDVGGAEGTQY
TRBV7-2	ASSLYNQPQH
TRBV4-1	ASSQDQSNTEAF
TRBV9	ASSAQGHGYT
TRBV5-6	ASSSAPGQTSPLH
TRBV7-9	ASSLREQF
TRBV20-1	SAEDLTAGSMNTEAF
TRBV20-1	SARVPGREVILSYEQY
TRBV5-1	ASSLAEGGQPQH
TRBV10-1	ASSRGSAPAGDTQY
TRBV6-1	ASRYLGQVHNEQF
TRBV4-2	ASSQDGGWGTDTQY
TRBV5-4	ASSLTGLDTQY
TRBV5-5	ASSLILGNEQF
TRBV14	ASSTKSRDQYYT
TRBV28	ASSEGQTQETQY